This is a list of T cell receptor beta chains from one sample in a study of PD-1 blockade in mismatch repair-deficient tumors. Measured with immunoSEQ multiplex PCR; TCRdb has only the in-frame clones, and not every one. The repertoire has approximately 50,000 clones, roughly 78% of them found once; the top ten carry about 3.5%. Sample: peripheral blood, taken 4 weeks after starting pembrolizumab. The origin of the receptors is an adult with mismatch repair-deficient cancer. Each CDR3 is given with its conserved first and last residue. D genes are given only for firm matches. Size values are once, few and many counts, or a class for expanded clones, and some rows have none.

V,D,J,size,DNA,CDR3
TRBV29-1,TRBD1,TRBJ1-1,.,TGCAGCGTTGAACGGACAGGGGTCAACACTGAAGCTTTCTTT,CSVERTGVNTEAFF
TRBV7-2,.,TRBJ2-7,few,TGTGCCAGCAGCTTAGAAGCGGGTTCACACGAGCAGTACTTC,CASSLEAGSHEQYF
TRBV4-2,TRBD2,TRBJ2-3,few,TGTGCCAGCAGCCAAGATGGACTAGCGGGAGCAAATACGCAGTATTTT,CASSQDGLAGANTQYF
TRBV6-5,TRBD1,TRBJ2-2,once,TGTGCCAGCAGGCGGGGACAGGCGATCACCGGGGAGCTGTTTTTT,CASRRGQAITGELFF
TRBV4-1,.,TRBJ2-1,few,TGCGCCAGCAGCCAGGGGGGCATTTCCTACAATGAGCAGTTCTTC,CASSQGGISYNEQFF
TRBV6-5,.,TRBJ2-4,once,TGTGCCAGCAGTACCGCAGAGGGCCAAAACATTCAGTACTTC,CASSTAEGQNIQYF
TRBV11-3,TRBD1,TRBJ1-1,.,TGTGCCAGCAGCTTGGTTGGGGGACAGCTGAACACTGAAGCTTTCTTT,CASSLVGGQLNTEAFF
TRBV19,TRBD1,TRBJ2-7,.,TGTGCCAGTAGCACAGGGGGCCTCGGCGAGCAGTACTTC,CASSTGGLGEQYF
TRBV19,.,TRBJ2-2,.,TGTGCCAGTAAGGAGGGAGGGAACACCGGGGAGCTGTTTTTT,CASKEGGNTGELFF
TRBV15,.,TRBJ1-1,.,TGTGCCACCAGCAGAGATAGGGCGAGCACTGAAGCTTTCTTT,CATSRDRASTEAFF
TRBV6-6,TRBD1,TRBJ2-7,.,TGTGCCAGCAGCCTGGGACAGACCTACGAGCAGTACTTC,CASSLGQTYEQYF
TRBV9,TRBD2,TRBJ2-7,.,TGTGCCAGCAGCGTAGAAGCGGGAGGGGGATCCTACGAGCAGTACTTC,CASSVEAGGGSYEQYF
TRBV5-1,TRBD1,TRBJ2-7,once,TGCGCCAGCAGAAGTGGGACAGGGAACTACGAGCAGTACTTC,CASRSGTGNYEQYF
TRBV23-1,.,TRBJ2-4,.,TGCGCCAGCAGTCCATGGGGGGTCAAAAACATTCAGTACTTC,CASSPWGVKNIQYF
TRBV10-1,.,TRBJ2-1,.,TGCGCCAGCGGGGGGAAGCAGTACAATGAGCAGTTCTTC,CASGGKQYNEQFF
TRBV5-1,.,TRBJ1-4,.,TGCGCCAGCAGCCTCGAGGACCCGCGGGCTAATGAAAAACTGTTTTTT,CASSLEDPRANEKLFF
TRBV15,TRBD1,TRBJ1-2,.,TGTGCCACCAGCGTGACAGGGGGCTATGGCTACACCTTC,CATSVTGGYGYTF
TRBV9,.,TRBJ1-4,.,TGTGCCAGCAGCGTCGAAGGAGAGGTTAATGAAAAACTGTTTTTT,CASSVEGEVNEKLFF
TRBV27,TRBD1,TRBJ2-3,.,TGTGCCAGCAGGATACAGGGGGAAAGCTTCACAGATACGCAGTATTTT,CASRIQGESFTDTQYF
TRBV5-1,.,TRBJ2-7,.,TGCGCCAGCAGCCCCGGTGGGGGTACCAACGAGCAGTACTTC,CASSPGGGTNEQYF
TRBV23-1,.,TRBJ1-5,.,TGCGCCAGCAGTCAATCGGGCGGGGGGGCCGGGATCAATCAGCCCCAGCATTTT,CASSQSGGGAGINQPQHF
TRBV29-1,.,TRBJ2-3,.,TGCAGCGTTGCAGGGCTGCCTGGGCGCACAGATACGCAGTATTTT,CSVAGLPGRTDTQYF
TRBV10-3,.,TRBJ1-5,once,TGTGCCATCAGGGGGACCAATCAGCCCCAGCATTTT,CAIRGTNQPQHF
TRBV7-7,TRBD2,TRBJ2-3,few,TGTGCTAGCAGCTTAGCAGCGGGACCTCCAGGAGATACGCAGTATTTT,CASSLAAGPPGDTQYF
TRBV19,.,TRBJ2-1,.,TGTGCCAGTAGTAGGGATTTAGAGCAGTTCTTC,CASSRDLEQFF
TRBV15,TRBD2,TRBJ2-3,.,TGTGCCACCAGCAGAGATCTGATTAGCGGGGGCACAGATACGCAGTATTTT,CATSRDLISGGTDTQYF
TRBV5-1,TRBD1,TRBJ2-7,.,TGCGCCAGCAGCCACAGACAGGGGGCCGCCTACGAGCAGTACTTC,CASSHRQGAAYEQYF
TRBV19,TRBD1,TRBJ2-7,.,TGTGCCAGTAGAGTAGACAGGGGCGAAAACTCCTACGAGCAGTACTTC,CASRVDRGENSYEQYF